The sequence of this T cell receptor beta chain was determined in a study of cytomegalovirus exposure and HLA in healthy donors. Study conclusions and caveats: The authors later linked a missense DCLRE1C variant to TCR beta V- and J-gene trimming. Earlier findings revealed that most TCR beta V segments proved productive either about 87% or about 30% of the time. HLA alleles showed associations with around 15,000 TCR beta sequences in a later analysis, at a 0.05 false discovery rate.

Donors likely had unrecorded immune exposures despite being nominally healthy when sampled. A remark on this clone: As yet, its antigen is unknown.

Losses at the gene ends were 4 bases for V and 6 bases for J; bases not matched to a gene: 6. CDR3 length: 14 amino acids. Per germline, CDR1 SGHRS and CDR2 YFSETQ. In the PCR, 60 Vbeta and 13 Jbeta primers were used. Sequencing was performed with immunoSEQ multiplex PCR; in TCRdb, only in-frame clones are kept and a portion is missing. The sample includes roughly 140,000 clones, 75% to 90% of them seen just once. Sequencing was performed on PBMCs. The chain joins TRBV5-1 to TRBJ1-4, with TRBD1 matching 7 bases. This sequence was found in a female donor in good health and CMV-seronegative. CDR3 DNA sequence: TGCGCCAGCAGCGGTGACAGGGCTGATGAAAAACTGTTTTTT. It codes for CASSGDRADEKLFF.